The 11 T cell receptor beta chains presented below share a single source sample, sequenced in a study of T cell repertoires in cytomegalovirus infection (dated by TCRdb to between 2018 and 2021). For sequencing, an Illumina HiSeq 1500 was employed. The public reads were reanalyzed by TCRdb: fastp trimming at Q25, MiXCR alignment, in-frame beta chains only. One record per CDR3 amino acid sequence lists the most common genes and DNA. Recorded for this sample are fewer than 850,000 distinct CDR3 sequences; under 35% of them occurred a single time. Roughly 14% of the sample is held by the ten biggest clonotypes. These TCRs are of unknown antigen specificity. Sample treatment or condition, as interpreted from the label and publication: in vitro stimulation with specific CMV peptide epitopes to enrich CMV-specific T cells. The sequenced sample was cultured CD8+ T cells from PBMCs, obtained from culture after CMV antigen stimulation. The receptors were gathered from a human donor in good health (CMV status not recorded). Some clones in this sample may be carry-over from other donors' samples.

The chain links TRBV10-3 to TRBJ1-1; 7 bases align to TRBD1. The CDR3 has 15 residues. The V segment lost 0 bases and the J segment 7 bases; nucleotides outside the gene matches: 8. Per germline, CDR1 ENHRY and CDR2 SYGVKD. The CDR3 sequence is CAISESRDSILEAFF. CDR3 sequence (DNA): TGTGCCATCAGTGAGTCCCGGGACAGTATCCTTGAAGCTTTCTTT.

This clonotype has a handful of counts. This chain joins TRBV5-1 and TRBJ1-6; D is unresolved. CDR3 length: 17 amino acids. The germline CDR1 and CDR2 sequences are SGHRS and YFSETQ. Trimming removed 0 bases from V and 0 bases from J, with 10 bases in between. CDR3 sequence (DNA): TGCGCCAGCAGCTTGGCCGAAGGGAGCTCCTATAATTCACCCCTCCACTTT. This gives the protein CASSLAEGSSYNSPLHF.

This clonotype has a handful of counts. This chain uses TRBV29-1 with TRBJ2-1, with D maybe TRBD1 (8 bases). Deletions cut 7 bases from V and 4 bases from J, with 23 bases between. CDR1 and CDR2 (germline): SQVTM, ANQGSEA. The CDR3 has 16 amino acids. The CDR3 protein is CSAKGGAGQVYNEQFF. CDR3 in DNA: TGCAGCGCGAAGGGAGGAGCGGGACAGGTGTACAATGAGCAGTTCTTC.

The chain couples TRBV2 to TRBJ1-2; no definite D call. CDR1 is SNHLY and CDR2 is FYNNEI in the germline V gene. V lost 3 bases, J lost 0 bases, and 11 bases lay in between. The CDR3 is made up of 15 amino acids. The CDR3, as DNA: TGTGCCAGCAGTGATCCAGACCTTTCTAACTATGGCTACACCTTC. This codes for CASSDPDLSNYGYTF.

The chain has TRBV6-5 and TRBJ1-3; a possible D gene is TRBD1 (6 bases). The CDR3 has 14 residues. V shed 0 bases and J shed 7 bases, with 10 bases lying between them. Germline V gene lookup returns CDR1 MNHEY and CDR2 SVGAGI. CDR3 in DNA: TGTGCCAGCAGTTACTCCGAGGGGGATAACACCATATATTTT. This translates into CASSYSEGDNTIYF.

The chain uses TRBV7-3 and TRBJ2-3, with 9 bases lining up with TRBD1. The CDR3 runs 16 residues. V lost 4 bases and J lost 0; bases outside the gene matches: 5. Germline lookup yields CDR1 SGHTA and CDR2 FQGTGA. The CDR3 sequence: CASSSSQGASTDTQYF. CDR3 in DNA: TGTGCCAGCAGCTCGTCACAGGGGGCTAGCACAGATACGCAGTATTTT.

The chain has TRBV2 and TRBJ2-6; tentative D call: TRBD2 (6 bases). The germline V gene has CDR1 SNHLY and CDR2 FYNNEI. This CDR3 has 16 amino acids. The V end lost 8 bases, the J end lost 0 bases, and 14 bases lay between the germline ends. This CDR3 reads CASGFGGVSGANVLTF. The CDR3 DNA reads as TGTGCCAGCGGCTTTGGAGGGGTCTCTGGGGCCAACGTCCTGACTTTC.

CDR3 bases: TGCAGTGTCCCCGAAGGTTCACCCCTCCACTTT. Protein sequence: CSVPEGSPLHF. The J gene is TRBJ1-6, the V gene TRBV20-1, with D unresolved. Per germline, CDR1 DFQATT and CDR2 SNEGSKA (reference sequence). V was clipped by 7 bases and J by 9 bases, with 10 bases between them. The CDR3 sequence is 11 residues long.

The rearrangement joins TRBV28 to TRBJ2-1; TRBD1 matches at 7 bases. V lost 5 bases to trimming and J lost 4 bases; unmatched junction nucleotides: 8. This CDR3 has 15 amino acids. The V gene's germline CDR1 is MDHEN and CDR2 SYDVKM. The CDR3 protein is CASSPPGQKYNEQFF. CDR3 nucleotides: TGTGCCAGCAGTCCTCCGGGACAGAAGTACAATGAGCAGTTCTTC.

The chain has TRBV28 and TRBJ1-5; no clear D gene. V was shortened by 7 bases and J by 2 bases, with 18 bases between the two germline ends. Germline V lookup: CDR1 MDHEN, CDR2 SYDVKM. The CDR3 has 16 residues. The CDR3 spells CASTPPHKYRNQPQHF. In DNA form, the CDR3 reads TGTGCCAGCACCCCCCCGCACAAGTACCGCAATCAGCCCCAGCATTTT.

This clonotype was counted between two and nine times. CDR3 region: CAISEFVGGAENSPLHF. The CDR3 nucleotides read TGTGCCATCAGTGAGTTTGTAGGGGGCGCAGAGAATTCACCCCTCCACTTT. The chain combines TRBV10-3 with TRBJ1-6, with TRBD1 matching 7 bases. With V trimmed by 1 base and J by 7 bases, 10 bases remained unmatched. The CDR3 has 17 residues. Germline V gene lookup returns CDR1 ENHRY and CDR2 SYGVKD.